These T cell receptor beta chains were read from a single sample in a study of blood T cell repertoires in COVID-19. Measured with immunoSEQ multiplex PCR; TCRdb has only the in-frame clones, and not every one. The sample has hundreds of thousands of clones; approximately 90% are singletons. The sample was PBMCs or T cells enriched from blood (not recorded which). The receptors come from a woman in her thirties or forties who had recovered from COVID-19. Both conserved end residues are part of each CDR3. A D gene is named only where the DNA matches it firmly. Not all rows give a size; the values are once, few, many and, for expanded clones, a class.

once	TRBV2	TRBD2	TRBJ2-1	TGTGCCAGCAGTGAGTGGAGCGGGGGGCTTTACAATGAGCAGTTCTTC	CASSEWSGGLYNEQFF
NA	TRBV7-2	TRBD2	TRBJ2-7	TGTGCCAGCAGCTTAGGCACTAGCGGGGGATACGAGCAGTACTTC	CASSLGTSGGYEQYF
few	TRBV6-5	TRBD1	TRBJ2-3	TGTGCCAGCAGGCCGGACAGGGTTTCAGATACGCAGTATTTT	CASRPDRVSDTQYF
NA	TRBV12-3/TRBV12-4	NA	TRBJ2-7	TGTGCCAGCAGTTCGTTTGCTAGTAACGAGCAGTACTTC	CASSSFASNEQYF
few	TRBV10-1	NA	TRBJ2-3	TGCGCCAGCAGTCCCCGGACAGCCACAGATACGCAGTATTTT	CASSPRTATDTQYF
NA	TRBV10-3	TRBD2	TRBJ2-2	TGTGCCATCAGTGAAGTTCCTAGCGGGAGAGCCGGGGAGCTGTTTTTT	CAISEVPSGRAGELFF
NA	TRBV25-1	TRBD1	TRBJ1-1	TGTGCCAGCAGTTCCAGGACAGGGGGCACTGAAGCTTTCTTT	CASSSRTGGTEAFF
NA	TRBV28	NA	TRBJ1-2	TGTGCCAGCAGTTTATGGCAGATTCTTCATGGCTACACCTTC	CASSLWQILHGYTF
NA	TRBV4-3	NA	TRBJ2-2	TGCGCCAGCAGCCAAGGACTGGAGAAGCGGGAGCTGTTTTTT	CASSQGLEKRELFF
NA	TRBV6-5	TRBD2	TRBJ2-3	TGTGCCAGCAGTTACACTAGCGCAGGCACAGATACGCAGTATTTT	CASSYTSAGTDTQYF
NA	TRBV19	TRBD1	TRBJ2-7	TGTGCCAGTAGTTTAGGACAGGGGGCTTACGAGCAGTACTTC	CASSLGQGAYEQYF
few	TRBV9	TRBD1	TRBJ1-4	TGTGCCAGCAGCTCCCGACAGGGCTCAGGAGGAGAAAAACTGTTTTTT	CASSSRQGSGGEKLFF
NA	TRBV18	TRBD1	TRBJ2-1	TGTGCCAGCTCACTTTTTGGGGGACAGGGTTTTTACAATGAGCAGTTCTTC	CASSLFGGQGFYNEQFF
NA	TRBV5-4	NA	TRBJ2-7	TGTGCCAGCAGCTTGGGTCTAGCCGGCGAGCAGTACTTC	CASSLGLAGEQYF
NA	TRBV20-1	NA	TRBJ1-5	TGCAGTGCTAGTGCCGGGGGCAATCAGCCCCAGCATTTT	CSASAGGNQPQHF
NA	TRBV4-1	NA	TRBJ1-4	TGCGCCAGCGTAATCCGGCCGGGACTTAATGAAAAACTGTTTTTT	CASVIRPGLNEKLFF
NA	TRBV9	NA	TRBJ1-1	TGTGCCAGCAGCGTAGAAGCCTTGACTGACACTGAAGCTTTCTTT	CASSVEALTDTEAFF
NA	TRBV6-6	TRBD2	TRBJ2-2	TGTGCCAGCACCCTGACTAGCGGGGGAACCGGGGAGCTGTTTTTT	CASTLTSGGTGELFF
NA	TRBV5-4	TRBD2	TRBJ2-1	TGTGCCAGCAGCCCCACTAGCGGGAGACCCGGGTCCTACAATGAGCAGTTCTTC	CASSPTSGRPGSYNEQFF
NA	TRBV11-2	TRBD1	TRBJ1-2	TGTGCCAGCAGCCATGAATCCCAGACAGGGAATTTGGCTGGCTACACCTTC	CASSHESQTGNLAGYTF
NA	TRBV5-4	TRBD1	TRBJ1-2	TGTGCCAGCAGCCCGGACAGGGGGCAGTATGGCTACACCTTC	CASSPDRGQYGYTF
NA	TRBV2	NA	TRBJ2-2	TGTGCCAGGACGGCTGGGGCCTCCGGGGAGCTGTTTTTT	CARTAGASGELFF
NA	TRBV5-1	NA	TRBJ2-3	TGCGCCAGCAGCTTAGGGGGGGGCACAGATACGCAGTATTTT	CASSLGGGTDTQYF
NA	TRBV14	NA	TRBJ1-3	TGTGCCAGCAGCCAACTAGGGACAACCTCTGGAAACACCATATATTTT	CASSQLGTTSGNTIYF
NA	TRBV19	TRBD1	TRBJ1-1	TGTGCCAGTAGAAATACAGGGGATAAGGGTGAAGCTTTCTTT	CASRNTGDKGEAFF